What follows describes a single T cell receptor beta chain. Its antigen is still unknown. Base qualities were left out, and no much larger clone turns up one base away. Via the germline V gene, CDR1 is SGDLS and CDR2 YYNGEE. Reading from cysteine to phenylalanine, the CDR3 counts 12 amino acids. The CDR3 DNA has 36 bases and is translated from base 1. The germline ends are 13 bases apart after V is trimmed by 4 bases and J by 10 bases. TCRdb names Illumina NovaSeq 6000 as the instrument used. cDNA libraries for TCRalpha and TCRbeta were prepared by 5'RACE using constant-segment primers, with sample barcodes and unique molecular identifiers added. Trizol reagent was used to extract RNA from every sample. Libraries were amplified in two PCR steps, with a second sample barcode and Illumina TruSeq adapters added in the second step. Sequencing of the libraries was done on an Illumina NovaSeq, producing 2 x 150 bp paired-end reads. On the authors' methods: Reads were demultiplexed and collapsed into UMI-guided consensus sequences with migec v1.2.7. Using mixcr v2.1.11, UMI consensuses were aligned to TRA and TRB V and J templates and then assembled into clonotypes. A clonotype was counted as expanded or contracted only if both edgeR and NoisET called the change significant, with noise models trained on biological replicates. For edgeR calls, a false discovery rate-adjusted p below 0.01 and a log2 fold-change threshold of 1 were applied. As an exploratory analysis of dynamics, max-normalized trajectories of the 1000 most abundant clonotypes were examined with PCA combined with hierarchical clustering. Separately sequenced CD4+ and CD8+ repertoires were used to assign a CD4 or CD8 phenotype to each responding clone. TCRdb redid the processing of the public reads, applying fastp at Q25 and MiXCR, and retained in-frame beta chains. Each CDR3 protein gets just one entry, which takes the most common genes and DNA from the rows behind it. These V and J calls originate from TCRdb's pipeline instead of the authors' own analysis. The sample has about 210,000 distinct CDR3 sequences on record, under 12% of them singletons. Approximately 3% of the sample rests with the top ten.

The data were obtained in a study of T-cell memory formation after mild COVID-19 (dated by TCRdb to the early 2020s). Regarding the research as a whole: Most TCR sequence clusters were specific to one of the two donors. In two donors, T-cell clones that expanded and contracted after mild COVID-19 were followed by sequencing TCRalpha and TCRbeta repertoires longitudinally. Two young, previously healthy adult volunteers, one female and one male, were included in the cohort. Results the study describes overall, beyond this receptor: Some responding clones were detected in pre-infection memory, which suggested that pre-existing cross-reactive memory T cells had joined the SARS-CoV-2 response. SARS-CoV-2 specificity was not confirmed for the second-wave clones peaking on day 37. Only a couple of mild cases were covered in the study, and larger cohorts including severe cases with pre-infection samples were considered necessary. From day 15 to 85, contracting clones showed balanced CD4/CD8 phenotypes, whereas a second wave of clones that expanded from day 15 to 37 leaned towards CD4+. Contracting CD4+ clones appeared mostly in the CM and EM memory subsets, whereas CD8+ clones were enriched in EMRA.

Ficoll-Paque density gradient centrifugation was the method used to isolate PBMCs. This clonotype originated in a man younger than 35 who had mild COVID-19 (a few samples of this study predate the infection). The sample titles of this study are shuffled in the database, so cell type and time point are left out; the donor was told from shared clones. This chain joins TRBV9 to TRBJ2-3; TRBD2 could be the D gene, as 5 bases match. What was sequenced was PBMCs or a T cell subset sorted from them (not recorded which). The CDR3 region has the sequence CASSPQRTAQYF. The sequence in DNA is TGTGCCAGCAGCCCCCAGCGGACCGCGCAGTATTTT.